A selection of T cell receptor beta chains follows, all from one sample in a study of blood T cell repertoires in COVID-19. Using immunoSEQ multiplex PCR, the repertoire was profiled, and TCRdb retains in-frame clones only, with some absent. The sample includes 200,000 to 300,000 clones, 86% of them seen just once. Sequencing was done on a sample of PBMCs or T cells enriched from blood (not recorded which). These receptors originate from a woman aged 50 to 60 who had recovered from COVID-19. The CDR3 runs from the conserved cysteine through the conserved F or W. The order of the fields is V gene, J gene, CDR3 length, CDR3 protein.

>TRBV5-1|TRBJ2-5|15
CASSGGGDAQETQYF
>TRBV20-1|TRBJ1-1|11
CSANPGPEAFF
>TRBV18|TRBJ2-2|16
CASSPRVGDNTGELFF
>TRBV7-2|TRBJ1-1|16
CASSPLMGQGNTEAFF
>TRBV5-5|TRBJ1-6|15
CASSLAVGYNSPLHF
>TRBV7-3|TRBJ1-3|15
CASSIDSTSGNTIYF
>TRBV7-6|TRBJ2-2|15
CASSEGPAVMGELFF
>TRBV11-2|TRBJ2-5|14
CASRGQGVSQTQYF
>TRBV6-6|TRBJ1-5|16
CASRELGLGGNQPQHF
>TRBV19|TRBJ2-2|20
CASSIATGLASQRNTGELFF
>TRBV29-1|TRBJ1-1|12
CSAGNGQTEAFF
>TRBV2|TRBJ1-2|12
CASRSAGGGYTF
>TRBV27|TRBJ2-7|15
CASSLVGTGTYEQYF
>TRBV2|TRBJ1-5|16
CASSGTAAYSNQPQHF